The 11 T cell receptor beta chains below all came from one sample that was sequenced in a study of CD8+ T cells in alopecia areata. Treatment here: oral pan-JAK inhibitor, 5-10 mg twice daily. The sequencing template was cDNA reverse transcribed from extracted RNA. TCRdb's copy holds only in-frame clones and misses some; the assay was immunoSEQ multiplex PCR. The sample consists of about 200,000 clones, 35% to 45% of them appearing once. The source was CD4+ T cells sorted from blood, collected around week 30, from a patient treated with tofacitinib. These receptors were taken from a human donor with alopecia areata.

The chain uses TRBV15 and TRBJ2-5, with 11 bases matching TRBD2. This CDR3 has 18 residues. J gave up 2 bases and V 5 bases, and 13 bases lay outside the gene matches. Germline V lookup: CDR1 LNHNV, CDR2 YYDKDF (reference sequence). CDR3 loop: CATSSGGLAEILQETQYF. CDR3 DNA sequence: TGTGCCACCAGCTCTGGGGGACTAGCGGAGATTTTACAAGAGACCCAGTACTTC.

V usage is TRBV5-1 and J usage is TRBJ2-7; 11 bases are a match to TRBD1. Losses at the gene ends were 4 bases for V and 3 bases for J; bases not matched to a gene: 6. Germline CDR1 reads SGHRS; CDR2 reads YFSETQ. The CDR3 is made up of 15 amino acids. DNA for the CDR3: TGCGCCAGCAGCACTGGGACAGGGGGTTTCTACGAGCAGTACTTC. This gives the protein CASSTGTGGFYEQYF.

The CDR3 nucleotides are TGCGCCAGCAGTTCTACCAGGTCCTACAATGAGCAGTTCTTC. Amino acids: CASSSTRSYNEQFF. The V and J genes are TRBV10-1 and TRBJ2-1; unclear D gene. The germline V gene has CDR1 WNHNN and CDR2 SYGVQD (reference sequence). The CDR3 extends over 14 amino acids. V dropped 5 bases and J dropped 1 base, with 9 bases sitting between them.

In its sample, this clone was seen once. The rearrangement uses TRBV4-1 and TRBJ2-5, with D possibly called TRBD1 or TRBD2 (6 bases each). CDR1 and CDR2 from the germline V gene are MGHRA and YSYEKL. V was pared by 4 bases and J by 5 bases, with 17 bases between. This CDR3 contains 15 residues. The CDR3 protein is CASSLTVGGEETQYF. CDR3 coding DNA: TGCGCCAGCAGCCTCACTGTGGGGGGCGAGGAGACCCAGTACTTC.

The chain couples TRBV25-1 to TRBJ1-6, with TRBD1 identical over 7 bases. Unmatched junction bases numbered 7, after V lost 1 base and J lost 10 bases. The CDR3 sequence is 15 residues long. CDR1 and CDR2 from the germline V gene are MGHDK and SYGVNS. The CDR3 here is CASSESGGRASPLHF. The CDR3, as DNA: TGTGCCAGCAGTGAATCAGGGGGAAGGGCCTCACCCCTCCACTTT.

The rearrangement uses TRBV30 and TRBJ1-3, with 9 bases aligning to TRBD1. The length of the CDR3 is 12 residues. Trimming at V came to 7 bases and at J to 4 bases, leaving 2 bases not matched to a gene. CDR1 is GTSNPN, CDR2 SVGIG, per germline (reference sequence). The CDR3 nucleotides are TGTGCCTTGGGACAGGGAGGAAACACCATATATTTT. Translating gives CALGQGGNTIYF.

This sequence joins TRBV6-1 and TRBJ1-5, with D unclear. CDR1 is MNHNS and CDR2 is SASEGT in the germline V gene. The CDR3 totals 13 residues. Between the trimmed V and J ends, which lost 5 bases and 2 bases, there was a span of 7 bases. CDR3 sequence (DNA): TGTGCCAGCAGTAATGCGGGCAATCAGCCCCAGCATTTT. Its protein is CASSNAGNQPQHF.

The V gene is TRBV5-4, the J gene TRBJ1-2, with 9 nucleotides matching TRBD1. The V gene's germline CDR1 is SGHNT and CDR2 YYREEE (reference sequence). This CDR3 region has 17 residues. V shed 0 bases, J shed 8 bases, and the junction held 14 bases outside the gene matches. CDR3 in amino acids: CASSLAGGGQGLGGYTF. The CDR3 DNA is TGTGCCAGCAGCTTGGCCGGTGGGGGACAGGGTTTAGGAGGCTACACCTTC.

The chain links TRBV7-9 to TRBJ2-3; tentatively, D is TRBD2 (5 bases). This CDR3 has 16 residues. V lost 5 bases, J lost 0 bases, and 15 bases lay in between. Germline loops: CDR1 SEHNR, CDR2 FQNEAQ (reference sequence). Written as DNA, the CDR3 is TGTGCCAGCAGCCCCCTGGGAGATGCTAGCACAGATACGCAGTATTTT. Its protein is CASSPLGDASTDTQYF.

This clone was picked up a small number of times. The V call is TRBV5-4, the J call TRBJ2-5; the match to TRBD1 covers 8 bases. V lost 4 bases, J lost 4 bases, and 3 bases stayed unmatched. CDR1 is SGHNT and CDR2 is YYREEE in the germline V gene (reference sequence). The length of the CDR3 is 13 residues. This CDR3 is CASSIDRGETQYF. DNA of the CDR3: TGTGCCAGCAGCATCGACAGGGGAGAGACCCAGTACTTC.

This clone was seen more than once but under ten times. This sequence joins TRBV23-1 and TRBJ2-7; weak D call: TRBD2 (6 bases). TRBV23-1 is noted as an ORF with a role that remains uncertain. Trimming removed 2 bases at V and 3 bases at J, with 17 bases between. The CDR3 totals 16 residues. The CDR3: CASSQRRGDEFYEQYF. The CDR3 DNA is TGCGCCAGCAGTCAAAGGAGGGGCGACGAATTCTACGAGCAGTACTTC.